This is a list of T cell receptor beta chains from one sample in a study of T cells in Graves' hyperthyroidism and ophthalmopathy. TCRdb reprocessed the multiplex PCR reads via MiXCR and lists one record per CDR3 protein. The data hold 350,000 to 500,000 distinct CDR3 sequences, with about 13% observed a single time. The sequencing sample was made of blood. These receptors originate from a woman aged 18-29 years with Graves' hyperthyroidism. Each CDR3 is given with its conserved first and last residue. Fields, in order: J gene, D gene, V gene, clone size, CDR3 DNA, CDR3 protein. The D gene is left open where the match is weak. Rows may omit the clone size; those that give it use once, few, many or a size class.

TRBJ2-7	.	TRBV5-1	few	TGCGCCAGCAGCTTGGTAGAGGACGAGCAGTACTTC	CASSLVEDEQYF
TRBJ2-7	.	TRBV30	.	TGTGCCTGGAGGGTAAGGTACGAGCAGTACTTC	CAWRVRYEQYF
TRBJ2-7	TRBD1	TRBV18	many	TGTGCCAGCTCAGCGGACAGGGGTCACTACGAGCAGTACTTC	CASSADRGHYEQYF
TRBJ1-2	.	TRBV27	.	TGTGCCAGCAGTCAGAACCCTCCCCACAGAGCCTATGGCTACACCTTC	CASSQNPPHRAYGYTF
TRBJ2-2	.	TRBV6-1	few	TGTGCCAGCAGTGATGCAGGAACGAACACCGGGGAGCTGTTTTTT	CASSDAGTNTGELFF
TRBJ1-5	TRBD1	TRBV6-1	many	TGTGCCAGCAGTGCCCCGGGACAGCATCAGCCCCAGCATTTT	CASSAPGQHQPQHF
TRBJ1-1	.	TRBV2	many	TGTGCCAGCAGTGAACTGGCAGAAAACACTGAAGCTTTCTTT	CASSELAENTEAFF
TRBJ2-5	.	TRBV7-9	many	TGTGCCAGCACTCCCGCCCTAGAGACCCAGTACTTC	CASTPALETQYF
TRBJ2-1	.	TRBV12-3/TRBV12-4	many	TGTGCCAGCAGTTTAGTGGCGGGACGGAACAATGAGCAGTTCTTC	CASSLVAGRNNEQFF
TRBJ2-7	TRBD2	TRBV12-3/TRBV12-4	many	TGTGCCAGCAGTTTAGGGACTAGCCGCGAGCAGTACTTC	CASSLGTSREQYF
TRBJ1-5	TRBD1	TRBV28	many	TGTGCCAGCAGTGGGGGACAGGAGCCCCAGCATTTT	CASSGGQEPQHF
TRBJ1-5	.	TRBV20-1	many	TGCAGTGCTAGTCATAGCATTGGCAATCAGCCCCAGCATTTT	CSASHSIGNQPQHF
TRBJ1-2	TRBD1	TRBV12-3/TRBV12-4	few	TGTGCCAGCAAGGGACAGAACTATGGCTACGCCTTC	CASKGQNYGYAF
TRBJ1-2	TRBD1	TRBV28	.	TGTGCCAGCGTCGCGGGACAGAACTATGGCTACACCTTC	CASVAGQNYGYTF
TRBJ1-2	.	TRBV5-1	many	TGCGCCAGCAGGGAAGGACGGACCTTCAACTATGGCTACACCTTC	CASREGRTFNYGYTF
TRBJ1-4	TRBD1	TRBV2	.	TGTGCCAGCGGACCCGGGACAGCTGAGCATGAAAAACTGTTTTTT	CASGPGTAEHEKLFF
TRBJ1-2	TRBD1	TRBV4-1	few	TGCGCCAGCAGCCTGACAATTTCCGGGACAGGGAACTATGGCTACACCTTC	CASSLTISGTGNYGYTF
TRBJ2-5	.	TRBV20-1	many	TGCAGTGCTAGTATTCCTCAGGAGACCCAGTACTTC	CSASIPQETQYF
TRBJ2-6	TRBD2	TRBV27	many	TGTGCCAGCAGTTCCCCGGGACTACCACATGTCCTGACTTTC	CASSSPGLPHVLTF
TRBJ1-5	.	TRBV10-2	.	TGCGCCAGCAGTGATCACGGGTGGGACAATCAGCCCCAGCATTTT	CASSDHGWDNQPQHF
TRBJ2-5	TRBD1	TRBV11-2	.	TGTGCCAGCAGCGACTACAGGGGTTGGGAGACCCAGTACTTC	CASSDYRGWETQYF
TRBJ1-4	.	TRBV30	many	TGTGCCTGGAGTGTACTAAGTAGTGAAAAACTGTTTTTT	CAWSVLSSEKLFF
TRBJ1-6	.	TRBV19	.	TGTGCCAGTAGTATACTCGGCGGGGAGATTGCTTCACCCCTCCACTTT	CASSILGGEIASPLHF
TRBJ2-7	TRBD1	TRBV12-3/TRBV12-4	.	TGTGCCAGCAGTGACACAGGGGTCATCGAGCAGTACTTC	CASSDTGVIEQYF
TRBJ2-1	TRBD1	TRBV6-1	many	TGTGCCAGCAGTGCCCGGGACAGGGGGTCCTACAATGAGCAGTTCTTC	CASSARDRGSYNEQFF
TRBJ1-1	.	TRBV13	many	TGTGCCAGCACGTTGGTAGATGACCCAAACACTGAAGCTTTCTTT	CASTLVDDPNTEAFF
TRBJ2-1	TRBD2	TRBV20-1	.	TGCAGTGCTAGAGACCCCACTAGCGTGTTTGTTAATGAGCAGTTCTTC	CSARDPTSVFVNEQFF
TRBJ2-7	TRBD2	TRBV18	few	TGTGCCAGCTCACCAGGACTAGCGGGATACTCCTACGAGCAGTACTTC	CASSPGLAGYSYEQYF
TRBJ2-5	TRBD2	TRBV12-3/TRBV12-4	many	TGTGCCAGCAGTTTGACGGCGGGAGATCGGGAGACCCAGTACTTC	CASSLTAGDRETQYF
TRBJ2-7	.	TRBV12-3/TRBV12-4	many	TGTGCCAGCAGTTTAGAGCTGAGCGGGACAATTTACGAGCAGTACTTC	CASSLELSGTIYEQYF
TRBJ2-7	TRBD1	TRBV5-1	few	TGCGCCAGCAGCCTGCCGGGACAGGGCTCCGGGGAGCAGTACTTC	CASSLPGQGSGEQYF
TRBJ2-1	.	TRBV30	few	TGTGCCTGGAGTCCCGGGACCGAGTACAATGAGCAGTTCTTC	CAWSPGTEYNEQFF
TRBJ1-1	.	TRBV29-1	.	TGCAGCAGCCGGGGGAACTCCGAAGCTTTCTTT	CSSRGNSEAFF
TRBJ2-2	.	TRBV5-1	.	TGTGCCAGCAGCCCTGACATGACAGGGAACACCGGGGAGCTGTTTTTT	CASSPDMTGNTGELFF
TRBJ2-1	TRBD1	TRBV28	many	TGTGCCAGCAGTTTCGGACAGGGGGCGGACAATGAGCAGTTCTTC	CASSFGQGADNEQFF
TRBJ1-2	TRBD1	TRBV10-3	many	TGTGCCATCAAGGGACAGAACAATGGTGGCTACACCTTC	CAIKGQNNGGYTF
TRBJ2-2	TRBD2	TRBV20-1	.	TGCAGAGCCATGGGACTAGCGGGAACCGGGGAGCTGTTTTTT	CRAMGLAGTGELFF
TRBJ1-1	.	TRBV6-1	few	TGTGCCAGCAGTGAAGCAGCCGGGAACACTGAAGCTTTCTTT	CASSEAAGNTEAFF
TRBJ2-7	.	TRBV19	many	TGTGCCAGTAGTCCGTCGAGCGGACAGACCTACGAGCAGTACTTC	CASSPSSGQTYEQYF
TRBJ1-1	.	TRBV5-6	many	TGTGCCAGCAGCTTGAGGGTGACCGTTAACACTGAAGCTTTCTTT	CASSLRVTVNTEAFF
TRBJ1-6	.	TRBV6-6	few	TGTGCCAGCAGTTACTACCGGAATTCACCCCTCCACTTT	CASSYYRNSPLHF
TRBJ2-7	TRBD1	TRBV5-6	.	TGTGCCAGCAGCACGGGACAGGGGGGTAGCTCCTACGAGCAGTACTTC	CASSTGQGGSSYEQYF
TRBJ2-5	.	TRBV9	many	TGTGCCAGCAGCGTTTCAGGGCAAGAGACCCAGTACTTC	CASSVSGQETQYF
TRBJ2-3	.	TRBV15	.	TGTGCCACCAGCGGAGAGCGAGGGGAGGATAGCACAGATACGCAGTATTTT	CATSGERGEDSTDTQYF
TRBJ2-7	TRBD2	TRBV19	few	TGTGCCAGTAGTGCTCTCTGGACTAGCGGGAGTTGGGAGCAGTACTTC	CASSALWTSGSWEQYF
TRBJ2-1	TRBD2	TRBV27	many	TGTGCCAGCAGTTTATTGTTGTGGGAGCGGGAGGAGGACAATGAGCAGTTCTTC	CASSLLLWEREEDNEQFF
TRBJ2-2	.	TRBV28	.	TGTGCCAGCAGTCCCCCGCGTAGGGACACCGGGGAGCTGTTTTTT	CASSPPRRDTGELFF